Following are 17 T cell receptor beta chains from one sample sequenced in a study of blood T cell repertoires in COVID-19 (TCRdb year 2020). Libraries were prepared through the immunoSEQ multiplex PCR assay. As stored in TCRdb, this immuneACCESS dataset retains in-frame rearrangements with V and J assigned. A fraction of the clones does not appear; measured against another copy, unresolved V genes explain less than half of the discrepancy, and the remainder lacks a known reason. The sample table lists hundreds of thousands of clones, roughly nine tenths of them with a count of one. Roughly 1% of the sample goes to the ten largest clones. The sample consisted of PBMCs or T cells enriched from blood (not recorded which). The receptors shown here come from a man aged 18 to 35 who had recovered from COVID-19.

V and J are TRBV6-5 and TRBJ2-7; TRBD1 is a possible D gene (6 bases). The CDR3 extends over 15 amino acids. Trimming pared 2 bases from V and 2 bases from J, leaving 13 bases between. Germline CDR1 MNHEY, CDR2 SVGAGI. The CDR3 DNA sequence: TGTGCCAGCAGTTACGGGGGCTCCACAACCTACGAGCAGTACTTC. This sequence encodes CASSYGGSTTYEQYF.

The chain employs TRBV6-5 and TRBJ1-1, with a weak D call TRBD1 (5 bases). Trimming took 4 bases from V and 1 from J, leaving 10 bases between them. CDR1 is MNHEY, CDR2 SVGAGI, per germline. There are 14 residues in the CDR3. This CDR3 is CASSFLQGNTEAFF. The DNA of the CDR3 is TGTGCCAGCAGTTTCCTGCAGGGGAACACTGAAGCTTTCTTT.

The J gene is TRBJ2-2, the V gene TRBV11-3; D not certain. The CDR3 has 12 residues. Germline-derived CDR1 and CDR2 are SGHNT and YENEEA. Trimming left V 2 bases short and J 7 bases short, with 5 bases between. This CDR3 reads CASSLNYGELFF. The CDR3 DNA sequence: TGTGCCAGCAGCTTAAATTACGGGGAGCTGTTTTTT.

The J gene is TRBJ1-2, the V gene TRBV5-5; no reliable D call. Trimming stripped 0 bases from V and 2 bases from J, with 8 bases between. Germline CDR1 and CDR2: SGHKS and YYEKEE (reference sequence). The CDR3 is 14 amino acids. CDR3 protein: CASSLEPGNYGYTF. In DNA form, the CDR3 reads TGTGCCAGCAGCTTGGAGCCGGGAAACTATGGCTACACCTTC.

Comment on this clone: Germline is not matched at one junction end, which may reflect a read error. The chain has TRBV7-3 and TRBJ2-7; 12 bases match TRBD2. CDR3 length: 20 residues. Per the germline V gene, CDR1 is SGHTA and CDR2 is FQGTGA. CDR3 bases: TGTGTCAGCAGCCCTCACTCTAGCGGGGGGGCCACCAGGGGCTCCTACGAGCAGTACTTC. The encoded protein is CVSSPHSSGGATRGSYEQYF.

V usage is TRBV5-1 and J usage is TRBJ2-5, with TRBD2 as a possible D gene (6 bases). The CDR3 totals 14 residues. The V gene's germline CDR1 is SGHRS and CDR2 YFSETQ. Deletions cut 0 bases from V and 3 bases from J, with 9 bases between. The CDR3 here is CASSLGDFKETQYF. CDR3 bases: TGCGCCAGCAGCTTGGGGGACTTTAAAGAGACCCAGTACTTC.

The chain links TRBV27 to TRBJ2-1; 13 positions match TRBD2. V shed 5 bases, J shed 1 base, and the junction held 8 bases outside the gene matches. This CDR3 is built from 18 residues. From germline, CDR1 is MNHEY and CDR2 SMNVEV (reference sequence). Here the CDR3 DNA reads TGTGCCAGCAGTCCGAGAACGACTAGCGGGAGGTCCTACAATGAGCAGTTCTTC. Translation: CASSPRTTSGRSYNEQFF.

Points on this clone: The junction and the germline gene differ at one end; a read error may be behind it. The chain combines TRBV24-1 with TRBJ2-5; perhaps TRBD1 as D (5 bases). In germline, CDR1 is KGHDR, CDR2 SFDVKD. This CDR3 is built from 12 residues. The CDR3 is CATSDSQETQYF. The CDR3 nucleotides are TGTGCCACTAGTGACAGCCAAGAGACCCAGTACTTC.

The chain combines TRBV28 with TRBJ2-7, with 7 bases identical to TRBD2. Germline V CDR1 and CDR2: MDHEN, SYDVKM. Trimming at V came to 6 bases and at J to 2 bases, leaving 10 bases not matched to a gene. CDR3 length: 15 amino acids. The CDR3 coding sequence is TGTGCCAGCAGAGAACTAGCGACCAGTGCCTACGAGCAGTACTTC. This codes for CASRELATSAYEQYF.

The chain uses TRBV6-6 and TRBJ1-5; D call uncertain. Germline V lookup: CDR1 MNHNY, CDR2 SVGAGI (reference sequence). Trimming took 5 bases from V and 0 from J, leaving 17 bases between them. CDR3 length: 17 amino acids. The CDR3 protein is CASSLSPKGDSNQPQHF. In DNA form, the CDR3 reads TGTGCCAGCAGTCTCTCTCCGAAGGGAGATAGCAATCAGCCCCAGCATTTT.

The chain joins TRBV11-1 to TRBJ2-1; D might be TRBD2 (7 bases). Deletions cut 1 base from V and 5 bases from J, with 12 bases between. The CDR3 contains 15 residues. Germline CDR1 SGHAT, CDR2 FQDESV (reference sequence). CDR3 in amino acids: CASSLGLGGDNEQFF. As DNA, the CDR3 is TGTGCCAGCAGCTTAGGACTAGGGGGGGACAATGAGCAGTTCTTC.

J is TRBJ2-7 and V is TRBV6-5, with no clear D. Trimming took 4 bases from V and 4 from J, leaving 14 bases between them. CDR1 and CDR2 from the germline V gene are MNHEY and SVGAGI. The CDR3 has 14 amino acids. CDR3 in amino acids: CASSLHPISYEQYF. The CDR3 coding sequence is TGTGCCAGCAGTTTACATCCAATTTCATACGAGCAGTACTTC.

The chain uses TRBV3-1 (or the pseudogene TRBV3-2) and TRBJ2-7; perhaps TRBD2 as D (5 bases). Trimming stripped 4 bases from V and 6 bases from J, with 10 bases between. The CDR3 length is 12 residues. The germline V gene encodes CDR1 LGHDT and CDR2 YNNKEL (reference sequence). This chain's CDR3 is CASSLTSFEQYF. The CDR3 DNA is TGTGCCAGCAGCCTAACTAGTTTCGAGCAGTACTTC.

The genes are TRBV7-2 and TRBJ2-7; 9 positions match TRBD2. Losses at the gene ends were 5 bases for V and 0 bases for J; bases not matched to a gene: 17. Germline lookup yields CDR1 SGHTA and CDR2 FQGNSA. The CDR3 is made up of 19 amino acids. Here the CDR3 reads CASSPRFSGGPMSSYEQYF. The CDR3 DNA reads TGTGCCAGCAGCCCCAGGTTTAGCGGGGGCCCGATGAGCTCCTACGAGCAGTACTTC. The full variable domain, with the rest looked up from reference TRBV7-2 and TRBJ2-7, is GAGVSQSPSNKVTEKGKDVELRCDPISGHTALYWYRQSLGQGLEFLIYFQGNSAPDKSGLPSDRFSAERTGGSVSTLTIQRTQQEDSAVYLCASSPRFSGGPMSSYEQYFGPGTRLTVT.

The chain is built from TRBV18 and TRBJ1-1; 7 nucleotides match TRBD1. After removal of 3 bases from V and 0 bases from J, the junction contained 4 bases not matched to a gene. The CDR3 totals 15 residues. CDR1 KGHSH and CDR2 LQKENI come from the germline V gene. The CDR3 DNA follows: TGTGCCAGCTCACCTAACAGGGGATTGAACACTGAAGCTTTCTTT. Protein: CASSPNRGLNTEAFF.

This clone was recorded once. This chain connects TRBV29-1 to TRBJ2-7, with 8 bases that match TRBD1. Per germline, CDR1 SQVTM and CDR2 ANQGSEA. CDR3 size: 13 residues. With 6 bases clipped from V and 1 base from J, the junction kept 5 bases outside the gene matches. In DNA form, the CDR3 reads TGCAGCGTCGCTACAGGGGGGTCCTACGAGCAGTACTTC. Translated, it gives CSVATGGSYEQYF.

A single count supports this clone. The chain has TRBV3-1 (or the pseudogene TRBV3-2) and TRBJ2-7; TRBD2 matches at 14 bases. Germline assignment: CDR1 LGHDT and CDR2 YNNKEL (reference sequence). The CDR3 runs to 15 residues. J gave up 7 bases and V 4 bases, and 6 bases lay outside the gene matches. The CDR3: CASSPRTSGRLEQYF. The CDR3 DNA is TGTGCCAGCAGCCCGAGGACTAGCGGGAGGTTAGAGCAGTACTTC.